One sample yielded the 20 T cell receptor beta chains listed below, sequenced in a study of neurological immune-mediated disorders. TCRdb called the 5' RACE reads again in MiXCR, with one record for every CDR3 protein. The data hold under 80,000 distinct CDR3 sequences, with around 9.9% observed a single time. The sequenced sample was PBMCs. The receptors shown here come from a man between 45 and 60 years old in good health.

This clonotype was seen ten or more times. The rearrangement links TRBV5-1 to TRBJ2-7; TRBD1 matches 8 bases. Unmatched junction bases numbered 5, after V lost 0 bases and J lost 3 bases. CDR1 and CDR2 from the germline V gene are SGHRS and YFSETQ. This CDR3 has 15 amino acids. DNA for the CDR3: TGCGCCAGCAGCTTGGGGACAGGGATTTTCTACGAGCAGTACTTC. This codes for CASSLGTGIFYEQYF.

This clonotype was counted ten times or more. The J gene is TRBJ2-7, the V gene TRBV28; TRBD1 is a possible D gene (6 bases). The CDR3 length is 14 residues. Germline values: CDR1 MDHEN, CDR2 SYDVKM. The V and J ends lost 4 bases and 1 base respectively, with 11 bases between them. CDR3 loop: CASSYLTGSYEQYF. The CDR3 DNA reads TGTGCCAGCAGTTACCTTACAGGGTCCTACGAGCAGTACTTC. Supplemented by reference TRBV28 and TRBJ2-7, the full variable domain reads DVKVTQSSRYLVKRTGEKVFLECVQDMDHENMFWYRQDPGLGLRLIYFSYDVKMKEKGDIPEGYSVSREKKERFSLILESASTNQTSMYLCASSYLTGSYEQYFGPGTRLTVT.

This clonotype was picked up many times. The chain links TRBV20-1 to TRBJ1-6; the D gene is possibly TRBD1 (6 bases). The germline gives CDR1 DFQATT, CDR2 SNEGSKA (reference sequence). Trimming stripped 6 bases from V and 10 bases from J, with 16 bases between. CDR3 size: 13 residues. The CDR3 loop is CSAKRGGSSPLHF. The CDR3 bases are TGCAGTGCAAAGAGGGGGGGCAGCTCACCCCTCCACTTT.

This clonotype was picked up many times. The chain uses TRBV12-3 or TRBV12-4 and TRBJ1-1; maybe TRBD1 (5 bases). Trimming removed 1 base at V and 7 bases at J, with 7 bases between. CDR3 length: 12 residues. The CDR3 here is CASSLDRYEAFF. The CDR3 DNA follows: TGTGCCAGCAGTTTAGACAGGTATGAAGCTTTCTTT.

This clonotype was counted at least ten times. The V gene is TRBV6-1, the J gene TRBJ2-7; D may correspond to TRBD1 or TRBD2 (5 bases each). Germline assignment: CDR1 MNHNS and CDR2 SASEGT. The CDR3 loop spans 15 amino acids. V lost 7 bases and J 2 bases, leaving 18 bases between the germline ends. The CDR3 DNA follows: TGTGCCAGCATCCTCCACGGGGACGGCACCTACGAGCAGTACTTC. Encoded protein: CASILHGDGTYEQYF.

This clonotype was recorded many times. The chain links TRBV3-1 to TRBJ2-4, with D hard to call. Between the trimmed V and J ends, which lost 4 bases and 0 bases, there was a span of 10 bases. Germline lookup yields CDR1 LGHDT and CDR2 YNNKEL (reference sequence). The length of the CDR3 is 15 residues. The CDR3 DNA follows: TGTGCCAGCAGCCTGCGACTGTCAGCCAAAAACATTCAGTACTTC. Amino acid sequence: CASSLRLSAKNIQYF.

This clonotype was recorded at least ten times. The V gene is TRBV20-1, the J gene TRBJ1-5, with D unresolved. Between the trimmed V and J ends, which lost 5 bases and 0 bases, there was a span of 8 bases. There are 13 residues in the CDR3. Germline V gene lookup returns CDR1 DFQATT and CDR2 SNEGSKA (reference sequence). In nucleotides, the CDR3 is TGCAGTGCTGCGGACGGTAGCAATCAGCCCCAGCATTTT. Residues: CSAADGSNQPQHF.

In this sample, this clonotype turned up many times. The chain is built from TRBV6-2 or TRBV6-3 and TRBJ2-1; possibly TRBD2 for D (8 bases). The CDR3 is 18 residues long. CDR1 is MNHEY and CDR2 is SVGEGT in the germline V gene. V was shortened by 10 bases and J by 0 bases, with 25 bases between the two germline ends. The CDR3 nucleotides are TGTGCCACCGAACAGGGGCTAGCGGGTCACCCCTCCTACAATGAGCAGTTCTTC. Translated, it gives CATEQGLAGHPSYNEQFF.

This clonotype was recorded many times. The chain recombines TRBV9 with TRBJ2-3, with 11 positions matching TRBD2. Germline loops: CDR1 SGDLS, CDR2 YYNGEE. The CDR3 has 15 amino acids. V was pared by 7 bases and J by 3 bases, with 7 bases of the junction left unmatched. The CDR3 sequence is CASSPSGGPTDTQYF. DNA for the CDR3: TGTGCCAGCTCGCCTAGCGGGGGGCCAACAGATACGCAGTATTTT.

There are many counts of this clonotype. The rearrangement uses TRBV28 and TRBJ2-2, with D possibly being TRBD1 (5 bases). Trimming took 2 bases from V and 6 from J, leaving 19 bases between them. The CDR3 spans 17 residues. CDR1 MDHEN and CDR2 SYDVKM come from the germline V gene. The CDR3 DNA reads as TGTGCCAGCAGTTTAATTAGCTACAGGCTAGAGGCCGGGGAGCTGTTTTTT. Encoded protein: CASSLISYRLEAGELFF.

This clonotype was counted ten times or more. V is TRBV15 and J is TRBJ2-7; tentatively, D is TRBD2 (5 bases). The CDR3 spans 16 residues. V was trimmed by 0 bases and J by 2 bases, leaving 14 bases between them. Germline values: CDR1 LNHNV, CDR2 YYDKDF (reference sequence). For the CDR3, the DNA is TGTGCCACCAGCAGAGATCGGAGGAACTCCCCCTACGAGCAGTACTTC. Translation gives CATSRDRRNSPYEQYF.

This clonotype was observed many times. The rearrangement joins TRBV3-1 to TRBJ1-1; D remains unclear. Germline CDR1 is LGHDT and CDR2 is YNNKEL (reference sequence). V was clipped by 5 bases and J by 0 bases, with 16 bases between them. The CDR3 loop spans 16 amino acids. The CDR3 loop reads CASSVDLAALNTEAFF. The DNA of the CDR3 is TGTGCCAGCAGCGTCGACTTGGCAGCCCTGAACACTGAAGCTTTCTTT.

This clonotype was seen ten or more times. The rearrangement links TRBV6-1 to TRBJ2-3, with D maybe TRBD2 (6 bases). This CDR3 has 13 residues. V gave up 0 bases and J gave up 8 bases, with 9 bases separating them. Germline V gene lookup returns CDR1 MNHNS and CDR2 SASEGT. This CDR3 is CASSEAGGITQYF. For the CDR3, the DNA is TGTGCCAGCAGTGAAGCAGGAGGGATTACGCAGTATTTT.

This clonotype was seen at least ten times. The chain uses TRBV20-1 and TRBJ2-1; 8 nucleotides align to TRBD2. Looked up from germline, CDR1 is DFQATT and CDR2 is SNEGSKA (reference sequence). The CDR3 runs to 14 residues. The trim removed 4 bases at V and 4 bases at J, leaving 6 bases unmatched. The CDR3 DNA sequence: TGCAGTGCTAATAGCGGGGTCGCGTACAATGAGCAGTTCTTC. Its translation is CSANSGVAYNEQFF.

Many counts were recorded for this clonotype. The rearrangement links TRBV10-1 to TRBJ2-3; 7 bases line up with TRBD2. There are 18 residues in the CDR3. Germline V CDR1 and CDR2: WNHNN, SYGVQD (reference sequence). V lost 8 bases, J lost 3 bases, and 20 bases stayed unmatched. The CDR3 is CASPRRSGDFPSTDTQYF. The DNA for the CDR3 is TGCGCCAGCCCGAGAAGGAGCGGGGACTTTCCAAGTACAGATACGCAGTATTTT.

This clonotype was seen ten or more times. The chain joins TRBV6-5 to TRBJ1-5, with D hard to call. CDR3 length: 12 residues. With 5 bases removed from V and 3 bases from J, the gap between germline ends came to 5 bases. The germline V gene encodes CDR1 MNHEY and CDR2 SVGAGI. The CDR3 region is CASSEPNQPQHF. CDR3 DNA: TGTGCCAGCAGTGAGCCCAATCAGCCCCAGCATTTT.

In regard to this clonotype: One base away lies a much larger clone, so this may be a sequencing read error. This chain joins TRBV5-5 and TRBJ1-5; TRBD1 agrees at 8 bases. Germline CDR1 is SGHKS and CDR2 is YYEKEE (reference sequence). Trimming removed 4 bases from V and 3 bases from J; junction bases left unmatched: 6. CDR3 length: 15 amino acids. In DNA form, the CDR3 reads TGTGCCAGCAGCCGGGGACAGGACAACAATCAGCCCCAGCATTTT. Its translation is CASSRGQDNNQPQHF.

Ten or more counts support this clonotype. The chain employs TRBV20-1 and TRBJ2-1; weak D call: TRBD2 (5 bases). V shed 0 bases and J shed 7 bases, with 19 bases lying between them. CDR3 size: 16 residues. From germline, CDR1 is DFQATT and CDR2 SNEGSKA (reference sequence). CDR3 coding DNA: TGCAGTGCTAGAGATGACATGGTGCCGGGGTGGAATGAGCAGTTCTTC. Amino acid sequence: CSARDDMVPGWNEQFF.

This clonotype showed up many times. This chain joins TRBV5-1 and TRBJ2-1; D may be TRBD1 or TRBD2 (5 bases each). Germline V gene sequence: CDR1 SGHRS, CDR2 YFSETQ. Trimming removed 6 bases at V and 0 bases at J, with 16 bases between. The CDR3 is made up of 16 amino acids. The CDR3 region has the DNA TGCGCCAGCACCCAAGGGGACGGAAGCTCCTACAATGAGCAGTTCTTC. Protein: CASTQGDGSSYNEQFF.

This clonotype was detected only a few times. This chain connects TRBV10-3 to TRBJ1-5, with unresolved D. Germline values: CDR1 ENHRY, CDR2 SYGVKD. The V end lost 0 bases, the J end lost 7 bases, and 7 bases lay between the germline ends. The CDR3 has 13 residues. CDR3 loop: CAISESTRQPQHF. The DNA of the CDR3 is TGTGCCATCAGTGAGTCGACCCGGCAGCCCCAGCATTTT.